This T cell receptor beta chain comes out of a study of T cells expressing NK-cell markers. Study overall: TCR beta repertoires came from sorted CD3+CD56+NKG2C+, CD3+CD56+NKG2C- and CD3+CD56-NKG2C+ T cells. The sequencing cohort of eight donors included seven HCMV-seropositive individuals and one seronegative individual.

TCRdb reprocessed the 5' RACE reads and stores each CDR3 protein as one record, lacking DNA. The listing records 200,000 to 300,000 distinct CDR3 sequences. Study outcomes and limitations: The leading position in the CD3+CD56-NKG2C+ fraction of several donors also went to these clonotypes. Of CD8+ T cells, 1.0-7.0% belonged to dominant NKG2C+ clonotypes in several donors.

Points on this clonotype: The antigen remains unidentified.

CDR1 is SGHTA and CDR2 is FQGTGA in the germline V gene. This CDR3 is 12 amino acids long. This clonotype was sampled from a woman aged 18-70 years in good health. Sequencing was performed on blood T cells: a sorted CD56 or NKG2C T cell subset, CD4+ or CD8+ T cells, or bulk PBMC T cells (not recorded which). J is TRBJ2-6 and V is TRBV7-3. Here the CDR3 reads CASGPGANVLTF.